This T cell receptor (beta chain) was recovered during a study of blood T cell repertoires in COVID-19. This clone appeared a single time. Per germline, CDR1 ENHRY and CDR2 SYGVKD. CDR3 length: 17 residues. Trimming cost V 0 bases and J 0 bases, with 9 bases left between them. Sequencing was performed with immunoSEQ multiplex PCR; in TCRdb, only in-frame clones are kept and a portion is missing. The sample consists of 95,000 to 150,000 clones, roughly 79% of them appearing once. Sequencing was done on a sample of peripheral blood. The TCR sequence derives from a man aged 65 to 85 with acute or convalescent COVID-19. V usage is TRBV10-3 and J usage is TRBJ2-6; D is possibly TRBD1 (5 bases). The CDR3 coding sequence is TGTGCCATCAGTGAGTCGTCAGGGTTCTCTGGGGCCAACGTCCTGACTTTC. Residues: CAISESSGFSGANVLTF.